The 9 T cell receptor beta chains presented below share a single source sample, sequenced in a study of Ad26.COV2.S vaccination and SARS-CoV-2 variants. Assay: immunoSEQ multiplex PCR; the TCRdb copy retains only in-frame clones and omits some. The sample has a few hundred thousand clones; roughly 91% are singletons. Stated treatment: some 19 received Ad26.COV2.S at low or high dose, single or two shots; a few received placebo; per-sample allocation not given. The investigators took samples on day 63 after the first vaccine or placebo injection. This specimen consisted of peripheral blood, obtained in a trial of Ad26.COV2.S vaccine versus placebo. These receptors were collected from a person between 18 and 59 years old who received the Ad26.COV2.S COVID-19 vaccine or a placebo.

V is TRBV2 and J is TRBJ2-7, with TRBD2 matching over 9 bases. Germline V CDR1 and CDR2: SNHLY, FYNNEI. CDR3 length: 16 amino acids. With 4 bases clipped from V and 3 bases from J, the junction kept 10 bases outside the gene matches. The CDR3 loop is CASSVRSGGVSYEQYF. CDR3 DNA sequence: TGTGCCAGCAGTGTACGTAGCGGGGGCGTCAGCTACGAGCAGTACTTC.

The sample holds a few counts of this clone. The chain is built from TRBV25-1 and TRBJ1-6; weak D call: TRBD1 (5 bases). The germline gives CDR1 MGHDK, CDR2 SYGVNS. V gave up 1 base and J gave up 7 bases, with 14 bases separating them. The CDR3 totals 16 residues. The CDR3 DNA sequence: TGTGCCAGCAGTGAATCCTGGGGGGTGGGGAATTCACCCCTCCACTTT. This encodes CASSESWGVGNSPLHF.

This chain links TRBV3-1 (or the pseudogene TRBV3-2) with TRBJ1-5, with D hard to call. Looked up from germline, CDR1 is LGHDT and CDR2 is YNNKEL (reference sequence). Trimming shortened V by 1 base and J by 5 bases, and 6 bases separated the two germline ends. The CDR3 covers 13 residues. In DNA form, the CDR3 reads TGTGCCAGCAGCCAAGGCGGTCATCAGCCCCAGCATTTT. Amino acids: CASSQGGHQPQHF.

This clone was found a few times. The chain combines TRBV7-9 with TRBJ1-6, with TRBD1 as a possible D gene (6 bases). This CDR3 is built from 15 residues. From germline, CDR1 is SEHNR and CDR2 FQNEAQ (reference sequence). V was pared by 6 bases and J by 6 bases, with 15 bases between. CDR3 sequence: CASRHTGQGNSPLHF. The CDR3 DNA reads as TGTGCCAGCAGACATACAGGGCAGGGTAATTCACCCCTCCACTTT.

The CDR3, as DNA: TGTGCCAGTTCAGGGGGTACTGGAAACACCATATATTTT. This gives the protein CASSGGTGNTIYF. The chain recombines TRBV6-5 with TRBJ1-3, with 7 bases that match TRBD1. In germline, CDR1 is MNHEY, CDR2 SVGAGI. CDR3 size: 13 residues. The J segment lost 2 bases and the V segment lost 9 bases, leaving 4 bases of the junction unmatched.

The rearrangement links TRBV5-4 to TRBJ1-2; D remains unclear. V lost 0 bases and J 3 bases, leaving 12 bases between the germline ends. The CDR3 extends over 15 amino acids. Germline values: CDR1 SGHNT, CDR2 YYREEE (reference sequence). The CDR3 region is CASSLGSRRDYGYTF. The CDR3 DNA reads as TGTGCCAGCAGCTTGGGGAGCCGTAGAGACTATGGCTACACCTTC.

The sample holds one count of this clone. The rearrangement links TRBV3-1 (or the pseudogene TRBV3-2) to TRBJ2-5; D not resolved. The length of the CDR3 is 13 residues. Germline V gene sequence: CDR1 LGHDT, CDR2 YNNKEL (reference sequence). V was cut by 0 bases and J by 5 bases, with 7 bases left in between. CDR3 loop: CASSQEGGETQYF. CDR3 coding DNA: TGTGCCAGCAGCCAAGAGGGTGGCGAGACCCAGTACTTC.

This clone was seen once. This chain joins TRBV7-6 and TRBJ1-2; 8 nucleotides line up with TRBD1. This CDR3 has 15 amino acids. Germline V lookup: CDR1 SGHVS, CDR2 FNYEAQ. V shed 3 bases and J 2 bases; nucleotides not matched to a gene: 5. CDR3 sequence reads: CASSLGTGSNYGYTF. The CDR3 coding sequence is TGTGCCAGCAGCTTGGGGACAGGATCAAACTATGGCTACACCTTC.

The chain uses TRBV7-2 and TRBJ2-5; possibly TRBD2 for D (6 bases). The CDR3 has 15 amino acids. Per germline, CDR1 SGHTA and CDR2 FQGNSA. V lost 5 bases, J lost 5 bases, and 18 bases lay in between. CDR3 in amino acids: CASSDRIGGGETQYF. The CDR3 nucleotides are TGTGCCAGCAGCGACCGGATCGGCGGAGGGGAGACCCAGTACTTC.